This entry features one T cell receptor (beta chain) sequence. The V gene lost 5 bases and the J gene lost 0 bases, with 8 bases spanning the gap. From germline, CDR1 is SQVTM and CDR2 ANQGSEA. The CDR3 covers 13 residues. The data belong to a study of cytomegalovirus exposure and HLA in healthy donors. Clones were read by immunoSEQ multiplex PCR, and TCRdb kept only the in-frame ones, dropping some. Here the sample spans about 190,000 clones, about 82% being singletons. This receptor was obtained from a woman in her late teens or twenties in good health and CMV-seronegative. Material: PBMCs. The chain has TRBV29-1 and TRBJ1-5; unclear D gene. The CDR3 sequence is CSVQQNSNQPQHF. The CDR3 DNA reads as TGCAGCGTTCAACAAAATAGCAATCAGCCCCAGCATTTT.